The rows below give T cell receptor beta chains drawn from one sample of a study of a mutant IDH1 vaccine in newly diagnosed glioma. The assay was immunoSEQ multiplex PCR, and TCRdb's table has in-frame clones only and misses some. The sample carries 35,000 to 45,000 clones, about 80% recorded once. Their target antigens are unknown. The sequenced sample was PBMCs, obtained from a glioma patient whose treatment included an IDH1 peptide vaccine. All receptors derive from a woman aged 50 to 60 with glioma. The CDR3 runs from the conserved cysteine through the conserved F or W.

V,CDR3
TRBV5-4,CASSLNRNTEAFF
TRBV19,CASSSRPGEDAFF
TRBV5-8,CASSPGQSIRYGYTF
TRBV15,CATSRDSYEQYF
TRBV6-5,CASTLLPGLEAFF
TRBV6-1,CASSGSGYNSPLHF
TRBV6-5,CASSPTGTVDPEAFF
TRBV30,CAWSVDSNQPQHF
TRBV5-4,CASSSVGQGLHGYTF
TRBV14,CASSQMVSETQYF
TRBV29-1,CSVTGGDRGYTF
TRBV30,CAWSNRQGGIAEAFF
TRBV6-5,CASSYLAGAEAFF
TRBV18,CASSPRDQAPEQYF
TRBV11-2,CASSPPPAGSYNEQFF
TRBV18,CASSPQGLISYEQYF
TRBV28,CASSVDRAQHF
TRBV19,CASSMGTETIYGYTF
TRBV7-2,CASSPSGRITEAFF
TRBV27,CASSLSAGTYYEQYF
TRBV30,CAWSGWRVPYEQYF
TRBV11-3,CASSWGFSGGTGELFF
TRBV29-1,CSVEDKSGVSEQYF
TRBV11-2,CASSLDSGGTGYGYTF
TRBV7-9,CASSLGTGGGDTEAFF
TRBV7-9,CASSPDRPTGQPQHF
TRBV4-2,CASSQDQGMNTEAFF
TRBV14,CASRRDSGGRGEQFF
TRBV6-5,CASSTGRVGVPEAFF
TRBV5-4,CASSRTDSGGWESQYF
TRBV15,CATSRFPRDNSTDTQYF
TRBV30,CAWSVGGRNQPQHF
TRBV7-9,CASSPSSPEQYF
TRBV28,CASSLGQPQHF
TRBV6-5,CASSRAGSAKNIQYF
TRBV9,CASSVGVGQHSPLHF
TRBV2,CASNWERREGYTF
TRBV7-9,CASSPRDRDNEKLFF
TRBV5-4,CASSLGQKNTEAFF
TRBV6-1,CASSAGPTGHQPQHF
TRBV29-1,CSVVPGARGDTQYF